The 19 T cell receptor beta chains below come from one sample, sequenced in a study of control samples from healthy donors and cancer patients. TCRdb's table, derived via immunoSEQ multiplex PCR, lists solely in-frame clones and lacks some. The table shows around 130,000 clones, with 70% to 90% occurring only once. Sequenced input: blood. The receptors originated from a man aged 50 or older in good health.

V is TRBV3-1 (or the pseudogene TRBV3-2) and J is TRBJ2-5, with D perhaps TRBD1 or TRBD2 (5 bases each). The V gene's germline CDR1 is LGHDT and CDR2 YNNKEL (reference sequence). CDR3 length equals 15 residues. Trimming pared 4 bases from V and 4 bases from J, leaving 16 bases between. The DNA for the CDR3 is TGTGCCAGCAGCCCCCGACAGCGGCGTGGAGAGACCCAGTACTTC. Protein: CASSPRQRRGETQYF.

V usage is TRBV10-1 and J usage is TRBJ2-3, with TRBD2 matching 7 bases. V trimming: 0 bases; J trimming: 1 base; junction bases outside the gene matches: 4. The CDR3 totals 16 residues. Germline V gene sequence: CDR1 WNHNN, CDR2 SYGVQD (reference sequence). This CDR3 reads CASSESAGQGTDTQYF. The CDR3 coding sequence is TGCGCCAGCAGTGAGTCAGCGGGGCAGGGCACAGATACGCAGTATTTT.

The V and J genes are TRBV18 and TRBJ1-1, with a tentative D call TRBD1 (5 bases). The CDR3 sequence is 12 residues long. Per germline, CDR1 KGHSH and CDR2 LQKENI. The ends were cut back, 1 base at V and 7 bases at J, with 7 bases in the middle. The CDR3 region has the DNA TGTGCCAGCTCACCACTGCAGGGTGAAGCTTTCTTT. Its translation is CASSPLQGEAFF.

The rearrangement links TRBV7-9 to TRBJ1-4; possible D gene TRBD1, 5 bases. CDR1 and CDR2 (germline): SEHNR, FQNEAQ (reference sequence). The CDR3 runs 15 residues. With 3 bases removed from V and 7 bases from J, the gap between germline ends came to 15 bases. The CDR3 DNA reads as TGTGCCAGCAGCTTGGGGCCTACGATAGGTGAAAAACTGTTTTTT. This sequence encodes CASSLGPTIGEKLFF.

This chain links TRBV9 with TRBJ2-7; TRBD1 agrees at 7 bases. Germline lookup yields CDR1 SGDLS and CDR2 YYNGEE. The V and J ends lost 4 bases and 2 bases, in that order; junction bases with no gene match: 6. CDR3 size: 14 residues. CDR3 region: CASSRGTDTYEQYF. As DNA, the CDR3 is TGTGCCAGCAGCAGAGGGACAGACACCTACGAGCAGTACTTC.

The J gene is TRBJ1-1, the V gene TRBV9; D might be TRBD1 (6 bases). This CDR3 comprises 12 residues. Per the germline V gene, CDR1 is SGDLS and CDR2 is YYNGEE. Trimming left V 3 bases short and J 11 bases short, with 14 bases between. The CDR3 bases are TGTGCCAGCAGCGGCAGGGGTTTCCGGGCTTTCTTT. Translating gives CASSGRGFRAFF.

This chain joins TRBV18 and TRBJ1-2; D is unresolved. The CDR3 totals 16 residues. V dropped 3 bases and J dropped 3 bases, with 17 bases sitting between them. Germline values: CDR1 KGHSH, CDR2 LQKENI. The CDR3 loop is CASSPPADPGDYGYTF. The CDR3, as DNA: TGTGCCAGCTCACCCCCGGCGGACCCTGGGGACTATGGCTACACCTTC.

This clone was seen more than once but under ten times. The V call is TRBV3-1 (or the pseudogene TRBV3-2), the J call TRBJ2-1; D gene uncertain. Germline V gene data show CDR1 as LGHDT and CDR2 as YNNKEL (reference sequence). V lost 1 base, J lost 5 bases, and 15 bases lay in between. The CDR3 runs to 16 residues. The DNA of the CDR3 is TGTGCCAGCAGCCAAGTAATGGCAGCTTCCCACAATGAGCAGTTCTTC. Residues: CASSQVMAASHNEQFF.

The rearrangement uses TRBV19 and TRBJ1-3; no clear D gene. V lost 3 bases and J 0 bases, leaving 9 bases between the germline ends. The CDR3 is made up of 15 amino acids. Per germline, CDR1 LNHDA and CDR2 SQIVND (reference sequence). CDR3 in DNA: TGTGCCAGTAGTATTTTGTCCAGCTCTGGAAACACCATATATTTT. It yields the protein CASSILSSSGNTIYF. The variable domain in full, completed from reference TRBV19 and TRBJ1-3, reads DGGITQSPKYLFRKEGQNVTLSCEQNLNHDAMYWYRQDPGQGLRLIYYSQIVNDFQKGDIAEGYSVSREKKESFPLTVTSAQKNPTAFYLCASSILSSSGNTIYFGEGSWLTVV.

The chain is built from TRBV18 and TRBJ1-5; 8 bases map to TRBD1. V gave up 2 bases and J gave up 4 bases; unmatched junction bases: 4. This CDR3 spans 15 amino acids. Per germline, CDR1 KGHSH and CDR2 LQKENI. Here the CDR3 DNA reads TGTGCCAGCTCACCAGACAGGGGTCAGAATCAGCCCCAGCATTTT. It codes for CASSPDRGQNQPQHF. The full variable domain, with the rest looked up from reference TRBV18 and TRBJ1-5, is NAGVMQNPRHLVRRRGQEARLRCSPMKGHSHVYWYRQLPEEGLKFMVYLQKENIIDESGMPKERFSAEFPKEGPSILRIQQVVRGDSAAYFCASSPDRGQNQPQHFGDGTRLSIL.

This chain uses TRBV5-1 with TRBJ2-3; the D gene is possibly TRBD2 (7 bases). Germline V lookup: CDR1 SGHRS, CDR2 YFSETQ. With 2 bases removed from V and 5 bases from J, the gap between germline ends came to 15 bases. This CDR3 has 15 amino acids. CDR3 DNA: TGCGCCAGCAGCTTCGAGGACGGGGGGCTAGATACGCAGTATTTT. Amino acids: CASSFEDGGLDTQYF. The complete variable domain, with remaining parts taken from reference TRBV5-1 and TRBJ2-3, reads KAGVTQTPRYLIKTRGQQVTLSCSPISGHRSVSWYQQTPGQGLQFLFEYFSETQRNKGNFPGRFSGRQFSNSRSEMNVSTLELGDSALYLCASSFEDGGLDTQYFGPGTRLTVL.

The chain has TRBV27 and TRBJ1-2, with a weak D call TRBD1 (6 bases). Germline CDR1 and CDR2: MNHEY and SMNVEV (reference sequence). The V end was cut by 6 bases, the J end by 3 bases, with 11 bases between. The CDR3 contains 13 residues. CDR3 sequence reads: CASSRGADYGYTF. The DNA of the CDR3 is TGTGCCAGCAGCAGGGGCGCTGACTATGGCTACACCTTC.

The CDR3 region has the DNA TGCAGCGTTGAAGAGGGGGCATACACTGAAGCTTTCTTT. This encodes CSVEEGAYTEAFF. This sequence joins TRBV29-1 and TRBJ1-1; D possibly corresponds to TRBD1 (6 bases). The V and J ends lost 0 bases and 3 bases respectively, with 8 bases between them. The CDR3 contains 13 residues. CDR1 and CDR2 from the germline V gene are SQVTM and ANQGSEA.

The chain joins TRBV21-1 to TRBJ2-5; the table assigns TRBD1, which was not confirmed against the DNA. TRBV21-1 is designated a pseudogene. The CDR3 is made up of 18 amino acids. This chain's CDR3 is CASSRKVDRDRGEETQYF. The CDR3 DNA reads as TGTGCCAGCAGCAGAAAGGTCGATAGGGACAGGGGAGAAGAGACCCAGTACTTC.

The V call is TRBV5-1, the J call TRBJ1-2; 10 nucleotides line up with TRBD1. Germline trimming cut 3 bases from V and 4 bases from J; bases unmatched to any gene: 12. Germline V gene sequence: CDR1 SGHRS, CDR2 YFSETQ. The CDR3 has 17 amino acids. CDR3 loop: CASSSGGDRGFGYGYTF. The DNA for the CDR3 is TGCGCCAGCAGCTCTGGAGGGGACAGGGGATTCGGCTATGGCTACACCTTC.

This chain uses TRBV6-5 with TRBJ2-6, with D hard to call. This CDR3 spans 15 amino acids. Trimming left V 6 bases short and J 0 bases short, with 9 bases between. The germline V gene encodes CDR1 MNHEY and CDR2 SVGAGI. Here the CDR3 DNA reads TGTGCCAGCAGGTCGGTTACCTCTGGGGCCAACGTCCTGACTTTC. This encodes CASRSVTSGANVLTF.

CDR3 sequence (DNA): TGTGCCAGCAGCCCCCAGACAGGGCTTCCCGGCTACACCTTC. Encoded protein: CASSPQTGLPGYTF. The chain combines TRBV5-4 with TRBJ1-2; 7 nucleotides agree with TRBD1. V lost 4 bases to trimming and J lost 8 bases; unmatched junction nucleotides: 11. Germline loops: CDR1 SGHNT, CDR2 YYREEE (reference sequence). This CDR3 spans 14 amino acids.

The chain links TRBV27 to TRBJ2-3, with D perhaps TRBD2 (7 bases). Germline-derived CDR1 and CDR2 are MNHEY and SMNVEV (reference sequence). Trimming removed 3 bases at V and 7 bases at J, with 14 bases between. CDR3 length: 14 amino acids. The CDR3 spells CASSFYAGANTQYF. In DNA form, the CDR3 reads TGTGCCAGCAGTTTTTATGCGGGGGCGAATACGCAGTATTTT.

The V and J genes are TRBV12-3 or TRBV12-4 and TRBJ2-2; D not resolved. The CDR3 has 11 amino acids. The germline V and J ends were trimmed by 5 bases and 15 bases, with 13 bases remaining between them. DNA of the CDR3: TGTGCCAGCAGTACCCAGAGCAAGTTGTTTTTT. Translating it yields CASSTQSKLFF.